Listed below are T cell receptor beta chains from one sample, sequenced in a study of blood T cell repertoires in COVID-19. This table comes from immunoSEQ multiplex PCR, and its TCRdb copy is limited to in-frame clones, with some not included. The table lists around 70,000 clones, about 92% of them singletons, with approximately 1.4% in the top ten. The sequenced sample was peripheral blood. These receptors came from a man aged 45-65 years with acute or convalescent COVID-19. Each CDR3 is given with its conserved first and last residue. The D gene is left open where the match is weak. Where a row states a size, it is once, few, many or the class of an expanded clone; other rows omit it.

d_call clone_size j_call v_call cdr3_nt cdr3_aa
TRBD1 - TRBJ2-3 TRBV18 TGTGCCAGCTCCCCCCAGGGGGCAATGGGCACAGATACGCAGTATTTT CASSPQGAMGTDTQYF
TRBD1 - TRBJ2-5 TRBV6-5 TGTGCCAGCAGACAGGGGGAGGCTCAAGAGACCCAGTACTTC CASRQGEAQETQYF
- - TRBJ1-2 TRBV19 TGTGCCAGTAGTATAGATCAGGGTAACTATGGCTACACCTTC CASSIDQGNYGYTF
- - TRBJ1-2 TRBV12-2 TGTGCAAGTCCCCCAAAGAGGACAGGGAACCCTTGCTATGGCTACACCTTC CASPPKRTGNPCYGYTF
- few TRBJ1-5 TRBV30 TGTGCCTGGAGTGAGGGGACACTTAGCAATCAGCCCCAGCATTTT CAWSEGTLSNQPQHF
TRBD1 - TRBJ1-3 TRBV30 TGTGCCTGGAGTGTAGGGACAGCTGGAAACACCATATATTTT CAWSVGTAGNTIYF
- - TRBJ1-2 TRBV12-5 TGTGCTAGTGGTTTCACCCCCCCGGGGGACTATGGCTACACCTTC CASGFTPPGDYGYTF
TRBD1 - TRBJ2-1 TRBV11-2 TGTGCCAGCAGCTCACTAAACCGGGACAGGGGGGGCAATGAGCAGTTCTTC CASSSLNRDRGGNEQFF
- - TRBJ2-3 TRBV6-4 TGTGCCAGCAGCCCCCTAGGGGGTACGCAGTATTTT CASSPLGGTQYF
TRBD1 - TRBJ2-1 TRBV6-6 TGTGCCAGCTGGGGACAGGGTATCTACAATGAGCAGTTCTTC CASWGQGIYNEQFF
TRBD2 medium-sized TRBJ2-3 TRBV28 TGTGCCAGCAGTTTATGGGGCGGGGGGGCCCCTACGCAGTATTTT CASSLWGGGAPTQYF
TRBD1 - TRBJ2-1 TRBV11-3 TGTGCCAGCAGCCCCGGACAGGGGTCCTACAATGAGCAGTTCTTC CASSPGQGSYNEQFF
- - TRBJ1-1 TRBV28 TGTGCCAGCAGTTCTGTGAACACTGAAGCTTTCTTT CASSSVNTEAFF
- - TRBJ1-1 TRBV11-1 TGTGCCAGCAGCTTGGCCACTGAAGCTTTCTTT CASSLATEAFF
TRBD1 - TRBJ2-7 TRBV19 TGTGCCAGTAGTGTCGGGACAGCCGCTTCCTACGAGCAGTACTTC CASSVGTAASYEQYF
- - TRBJ2-3 TRBV2 TGTGCGGGGAGTGGAACTAGCACAGATACGCAGTATTTT CAGSGTSTDTQYF
- - TRBJ2-5 TRBV27 TGTGCCAGCAGTTTATGTCGTGGGCTAGTCGGGGGTAGTGAGACCCAGTACTTC CASSLCRGLVGGSETQYF
- - TRBJ2-2 TRBV5-1 TGCGCCAGCAGCCCAGTAGGCGGAATCACCGGGGAGCTGTTTTTT CASSPVGGITGELFF
TRBD1 - TRBJ2-7 TRBV2 TGTGCCAGCAGTGCCGGGACAGGGATTTACGAGCAGTACTTC CASSAGTGIYEQYF
- - TRBJ1-5 TRBV7-8 TGTGCCAGCAGCCCGAGGCAGTCACAGGGCAATCAGCCCCAGCATTTT CASSPRQSQGNQPQHF
- - TRBJ1-4 TRBV12-3/TRBV12-4 TGTGCCAGTAGACTTGGGTCGGAAGAAAAACTGTTTTTT CASRLGSEEKLFF
- - TRBJ1-4 TRBV18 TGTGCCAGCTCCCCCCTTCGGTCAACTAATGAAAAACTGTTTTTT CASSPLRSTNEKLFF
- - TRBJ1-2 TRBV30 TGTGCCTGGAGTGTACAGGCGGACTATGGCTACACCTTC CAWSVQADYGYTF
TRBD2 few TRBJ2-1 TRBV7-8 TGTGCCAGCAGCTTAGAAAGACTAGCGGGGGTCCCTTTGTATGAGCAGTTCTTC CASSLERLAGVPLYEQFF
TRBD1 once TRBJ2-2 TRBV24-1 TGTGCCACCAGTCGCCGGGACAGAGACACCGGGGAGCTGTTTTTT CATSRRDRDTGELFF
- - TRBJ1-5 TRBV15 TGTGCCACCAGCAGAGATACGGGACAGCCCCAGCATTTT CATSRDTGQPQHF